This T cell receptor (beta chain) was identified during a study of blood T cell repertoires in COVID-19. Across the study: PBMCs, B-cell-depleted T cells, or T cells were the source of the cDNA or gDNA that made up the material.

The CDR3 length is 15 residues. In germline, CDR1 is MNHNS, CDR2 SASEGT. V lost 2 bases to trimming and J lost 5 bases, with 13 bases between them. Generated by immunoSEQ multiplex PCR, the TCRdb table keeps only in-frame clones and is missing some. The sample yields 50,000 to 75,000 clones, roughly 90% seen once. Sequencing input: peripheral blood. The chain couples TRBV6-1 to TRBJ1-5, with D perhaps TRBD1 (6 bases). This clonotype was obtained from a man aged 80 or over in a cohort sampled during active COVID-19. The chain's CDR3 is CASSEQGRRDQPQHF. The DNA for the CDR3 is TGTGCCAGCAGTGAACAGGGGCGAAGGGATCAGCCCCAGCATTTT.